These T cell receptor beta chains were read from a single sample in a study of Tregs in tolerant kidney transplant recipients. The assay was immunoSEQ multiplex PCR, and TCRdb's table has in-frame clones only and misses some. The table lists under 100,000 clones, more than 90% of them singletons. Source material: CD8+ T cells from blood. These receptors were collected from a human donor in good health. CDR3s include the opening cysteine and the closing phenylalanine or tryptophan. The D gene is left open where the match is weak. The listing skips clone size in some rows; elsewhere it reads once, few, many or a size class.

j_call,d_call,v_call,clone_size,cdr3_nt,cdr3_aa
TRBJ2-2,-,TRBV18,once,TGTGCCAGCTCACCCTGGGGGAACACCGGGGAGCTGTTTTTT,CASSPWGNTGELFF
TRBJ2-1,-,TRBV7-6,-,TGTGCCAGCAGCTGGCAGGGGTTCAGCTCCTACAATGAGCAGTTCTTC,CASSWQGFSSYNEQFF
TRBJ2-2,-,TRBV6-5,-,TGTGCCAGCAGTCCCGGGACTCTACTCGGGGAGCTGTTTTTT,CASSPGTLLGELFF
TRBJ2-7,TRBD2,TRBV6-5,-,TGTGCCAGCAGCCCCACTAGCGGGAGTTACGAGCAGTACTTC,CASSPTSGSYEQYF
TRBJ1-4,-,TRBV6-6,-,TGTGCCAGCAGTTACAAAGGATCAACTAATGAAAAACTGTTTTTT,CASSYKGSTNEKLFF
TRBJ2-2,-,TRBV6-5,-,TGTGCCAGCAGTTACTTACCGGGACAACCCGGGGAGCTGTTTTTT,CASSYLPGQPGELFF
TRBJ1-5,-,TRBV5-6,-,TGTGCCAGCAGCTGGGGGCCCGGGGGAAGTCAGCCCCAGCATTTT,CASSWGPGGSQPQHF
TRBJ1-4,-,TRBV5-1,once,TGCGCCAGCAGCTCGACAGGACTCAAGGGGAGTGAAAAACTGTTTTTT,CASSSTGLKGSEKLFF
TRBJ2-7,-,TRBV15,-,TGTGCCACCAGCAGAGATAGGAGGGGCCGGAACGACGAGCAGTACTTC,CATSRDRRGRNDEQYF
TRBJ2-1,TRBD2,TRBV7-9,once,TGTGCCAGCAGTCGACGGGAGGGCAGTGAGCAGTTCTTC,CASSRREGSEQFF
TRBJ1-4,-,TRBV4-1,-,TGCGCCAGCAGCCAAGGGGTTGAAAAACTGTTTTTT,CASSQGVEKLFF
TRBJ2-7,-,TRBV5-6,few,TGTGCCAGCAGCTCGAACAGGGCCCGGATCGAGCAGTACTTC,CASSSNRARIEQYF
TRBJ2-7,-,TRBV4-1,-,TGCGCCAGCAGCCAAGATTGGCCAGTGGTCCTACGAGGGCAGTACTTC,CASSQDWPVVLRGQYF
TRBJ2-3,-,TRBV2,-,TGTGCCGGCCTGGCGGGGGCGAGCACAGATACGCAGTATTTT,CAGLAGASTDTQYF
TRBJ2-5,-,TRBV27,-,TGTGCCAGCAGTCGAGGCGGAAGGGGGTCTGGAGAGACCCAGTACTTC,CASSRGGRGSGETQYF
TRBJ1-6,TRBD1,TRBV4-1,-,TGCGCCAGCAGCCCCCTTTACGGGACAGGGGTGCGGCCCCTCCACTTT,CASSPLYGTGVRPLHF
TRBJ2-7,TRBD1,TRBV7-6,-,TGTGCCAGCAGCTTTGGGACAGGGGGCTACGAGCAGTACTTC,CASSFGTGGYEQYF
TRBJ2-7,TRBD1,TRBV6-5,-,TGTGCCAGCAGTTGGACAGGGGACGAGCAGTACTTC,CASSWTGDEQYF
TRBJ1-4,-,TRBV7-9,-,TGTGCCAGCAGCTCCCCGGGCAGGGTTAATGAAAAACTGTTTTTT,CASSSPGRVNEKLFF
TRBJ2-1,TRBD1,TRBV6-6,-,TGTGCCAGCAGCCGGACGGGACAGGGTACCTACAATGAGCAGTTCTTC,CASSRTGQGTYNEQFF
TRBJ2-7,-,TRBV18,once,TGTGCCAGCTCCCGACAGGCCCCGACAACGTCCTACGAGCAGTACTTC,CASSRQAPTTSYEQYF
TRBJ2-2,-,TRBV10-2,-,TGCGCCAGCAGTGAGTTTAGGGGAGGCGGGGAGCTGTTTTTT,CASSEFRGGGELFF